This TCR beta chain was identified in a study of T cell repertoires in cytomegalovirus infection. Study findings and constraints: Dominant in the ex vivo response were TCR beta clonotypes restricted by HLA-C and specific for CMV.

Germline V gene sequence: CDR1 MGHRA, CDR2 YSYEKL. Between the trimmed V and J ends, which lost 1 base and 6 bases, there was a span of 4 bases. The CDR3 contains 12 residues. On this clonotype itself: No antigen is known for it.

TCRdb used MiXCR to reprocess the reads, holding one entry per CDR3 protein. This sample has some 150,000 distinct CDR3 sequences; 32% occur once, and the top ten carry about 52%. The specimen comprised CD8+ T cells from cultured PBMCs, sampled from culture after CMV antigen stimulation. This chain links TRBV4-1 with TRBJ2-1; no definite D call. The clonotype originates from a human donor in good health (CMV status not recorded). Some clones in this sample may be carry-over from other donors' samples. CDR3 residues: CASSQALNEQFF. For the CDR3, the DNA is TGCGCCAGCAGCCAAGCCCTCAATGAGCAGTTCTTC.